This TCR beta chain stems from a study of graft-versus-host responses after intestinal transplantation. Whole-study results and caveats: Researchers found GvH clones in recipient marrow, and some showed up first in ileum or blood.

A note on this clone: Its target is not known.

The assay was immunoSEQ multiplex PCR, and TCRdb's table has in-frame clones only and misses some. The data contain around 100,000 clones, about 92% of them seen just once; the ten biggest clones take up approximately 1%. The germline CDR1 and CDR2 sequences are MNHEY and SMNVEV (reference sequence). Deletions cut 5 bases from V and 1 base from J, with 9 bases between. The CDR3 spans 14 residues. The sample consisted of unstimulated CD8+ T cells sorted from spleen or lymph node cells, taken before transplant. This clonotype originated in a human donor who was the organ donor for an intestinal transplant. This chain connects TRBV27 to TRBJ2-1; tentatively, D is TRBD2 (5 bases). In DNA form, the CDR3 reads TGTGCCAGCAGTCATAGCGATTCCTACAATGAGCAGTTCTTC. Translation: CASSHSDSYNEQFF.